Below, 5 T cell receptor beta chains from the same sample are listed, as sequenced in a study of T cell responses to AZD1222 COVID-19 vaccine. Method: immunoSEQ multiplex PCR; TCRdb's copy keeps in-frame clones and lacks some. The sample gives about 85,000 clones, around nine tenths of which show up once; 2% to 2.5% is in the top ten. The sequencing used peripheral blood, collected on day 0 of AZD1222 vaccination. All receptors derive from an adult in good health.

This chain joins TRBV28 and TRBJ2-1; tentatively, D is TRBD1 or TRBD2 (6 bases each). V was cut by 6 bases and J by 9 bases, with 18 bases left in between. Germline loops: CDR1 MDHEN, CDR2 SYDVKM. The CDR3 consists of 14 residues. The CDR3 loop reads CASSPGGRQGEQFF. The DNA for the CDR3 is TGTGCCAGCAGCCCTGGGGGGCGTCAGGGTGAGCAGTTCTTC.

CDR3 region: CASSLGGVNTEAFF. The CDR3 DNA reads as TGTGCCAGCAGTTTAGGGGGAGTGAACACTGAAGCTTTCTTT. This chain links TRBV6-2 or TRBV6-3 with TRBJ1-1, with D perhaps matching TRBD1 (6 bases). Germline CDR1 and CDR2: MNHEY and SVGEGT. Trimming cost V 4 bases and J 0 bases, with 9 bases left between them. CDR3 length equals 14 residues.

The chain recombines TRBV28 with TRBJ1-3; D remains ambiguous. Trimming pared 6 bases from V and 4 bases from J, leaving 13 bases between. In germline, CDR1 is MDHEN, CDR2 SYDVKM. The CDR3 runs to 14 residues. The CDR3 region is CASSPPPRGNTIYF. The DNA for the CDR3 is TGTGCCAGCAGCCCGCCCCCACGGGGAAACACCATATATTTT.

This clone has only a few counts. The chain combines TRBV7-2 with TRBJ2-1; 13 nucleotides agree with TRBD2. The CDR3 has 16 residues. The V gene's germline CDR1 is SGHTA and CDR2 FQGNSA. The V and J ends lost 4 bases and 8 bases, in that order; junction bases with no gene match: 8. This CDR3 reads CASSSGLAGAFDEQFF. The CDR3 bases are TGTGCCAGCAGCTCCGGACTAGCGGGAGCGTTCGATGAGCAGTTCTTC. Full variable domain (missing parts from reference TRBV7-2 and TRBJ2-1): GAGVSQSPSNKVTEKGKDVELRCDPISGHTALYWYRQSLGQGLEFLIYFQGNSAPDKSGLPSDRFSAERTGGSVSTLTIQRTQQEDSAVYLCASSSGLAGAFDEQFFGPGTRLTVL.

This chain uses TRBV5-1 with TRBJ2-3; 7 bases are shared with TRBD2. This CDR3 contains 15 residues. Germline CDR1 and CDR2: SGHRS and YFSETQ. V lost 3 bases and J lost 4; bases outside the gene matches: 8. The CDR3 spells CASSYSSGSSDTQYF. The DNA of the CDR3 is TGCGCCAGCAGCTACTCTAGCGGTTCTTCAGATACGCAGTATTTT.